Listed below are T cell receptor beta chains from one sample, sequenced in a study of Ad26.COV2.S vaccination and SARS-CoV-2 variants. Sequencing was performed with immunoSEQ multiplex PCR; in TCRdb, only in-frame clones are kept and a portion is missing. The data show 300,000 to 350,000 clones, 86% seen once. The sequencing used peripheral blood, collected in a trial of Ad26.COV2.S vaccine versus placebo. The receptors originated from a person between 18 and 59 years old who received the Ad26.COV2.S COVID-19 vaccine or a placebo. The CDR3 runs from the conserved cysteine through the conserved F or W. The order of the fields is D gene, V gene, clone size, J gene, CDR3 DNA, CDR3 protein. The D gene is left open where the match is weak. The size field is filled for only some rows; it gives once, few, many or a size class.

D gene: .; V gene: TRBV7-2; clone size: .; J gene: TRBJ1-5; CDR3 DNA: TGTGCCAGCAGCTTAGATGGGGTTGGGGATCAGCCCCAGCATTTT; CDR3 protein: CASSLDGVGDQPQHF
D gene: TRBD1; V gene: TRBV2; clone size: .; J gene: TRBJ1-1; CDR3 DNA: TGTGCCAGCAGTGAGAGGGGGCGAGCTTTCTTT; CDR3 protein: CASSERGRAFF
D gene: .; V gene: TRBV11-2; clone size: .; J gene: TRBJ2-6; CDR3 DNA: TGTGCCAGCAGCTTACATCCCGGGGTTGGGGCCAACGTCCTGACTTTC; CDR3 protein: CASSLHPGVGANVLTF
D gene: .; V gene: TRBV4-3; clone size: .; J gene: TRBJ1-1; CDR3 DNA: TGCGCCAGCAGCCAAGAGAGGCCTCTTAACACTGAAGCTTTCTTT; CDR3 protein: CASSQERPLNTEAFF
D gene: .; V gene: TRBV20-1; clone size: .; J gene: TRBJ1-2; CDR3 DNA: TGCAGTGCTAGTAATCAAGATGGCTACACCTTC; CDR3 protein: CSASNQDGYTF
D gene: TRBD2; V gene: TRBV7-2; clone size: .; J gene: TRBJ2-3; CDR3 DNA: TGTGCCAGCAGCTGGGGAGGGCAGCGGGGGGGCACAGATACGCAGTATTTT; CDR3 protein: CASSWGGQRGGTDTQYF
D gene: TRBD2; V gene: TRBV2; clone size: .; J gene: TRBJ2-7; CDR3 DNA: TGTGCCAGCAGCGGGACTAGCGGGGGCTACGAGCAGTACTTC; CDR3 protein: CASSGTSGGYEQYF
D gene: .; V gene: TRBV7-2; clone size: .; J gene: TRBJ1-5; CDR3 DNA: TGTGCCAGCAGCTTAGTTGAGGGTTATCAGCCCCAGCATTTT; CDR3 protein: CASSLVEGYQPQHF
D gene: .; V gene: TRBV10-3; clone size: .; J gene: TRBJ1-6; CDR3 DNA: TGTGCCATCAGTGAGTCGGGAAGGGGGTATGATTCACCCCTCCACTTT; CDR3 protein: CAISESGRGYDSPLHF
D gene: TRBD1; V gene: TRBV24-1; clone size: .; J gene: TRBJ2-1; CDR3 DNA: TGTGCCACCAGTAAGGGGGCGATGGATGAGCAGTTCTTC; CDR3 protein: CATSKGAMDEQFF
D gene: .; V gene: TRBV15; clone size: .; J gene: TRBJ2-2; CDR3 DNA: TGTGCCACCAGCAGAGGTCCCAGGGAAAATGCCGGGGAGCTGTTTTTT; CDR3 protein: CATSRGPRENAGELFF
D gene: .; V gene: TRBV30; clone size: .; J gene: TRBJ2-1; CDR3 DNA: TGTGCCTGGAGTGGTTGGGGTCCAGGGAACAATGAGCAGTTCTTC; CDR3 protein: CAWSGWGPGNNEQFF
D gene: .; V gene: TRBV5-1; clone size: few; J gene: TRBJ1-5; CDR3 DNA: TGCGCCAGCAGCAATGGGGCAGGAAATCAGCCCCAGCATTTT; CDR3 protein: CASSNGAGNQPQHF
D gene: TRBD2; V gene: TRBV5-1; clone size: .; J gene: TRBJ2-7; CDR3 DNA: TGCGCCAGCAGCTCTCTAGCGGGGGCCATTGGGGAGCAGTACTTC; CDR3 protein: CASSSLAGAIGEQYF
D gene: TRBD1; V gene: TRBV6-2/TRBV6-3; clone size: .; J gene: TRBJ1-5; CDR3 DNA: TGTGCCAGCAGCCCGGACAGGGGGTCAGGGAGAAAAAATCAGCCCCAGCATTTT; CDR3 protein: CASSPDRGSGRKNQPQHF
D gene: .; V gene: TRBV18; clone size: .; J gene: TRBJ1-5; CDR3 DNA: TGTGCCAGCTCACCAGGGAAGCGTCAGCCCCAGCATTTT; CDR3 protein: CASSPGKRQPQHF
D gene: .; V gene: TRBV5-4; clone size: .; J gene: TRBJ1-6; CDR3 DNA: TGTGCCAGCAGCTTGGCTTCGAATTCACCCCTCCACTTT; CDR3 protein: CASSLASNSPLHF
D gene: .; V gene: TRBV28; clone size: once; J gene: TRBJ1-5; CDR3 DNA: TGTGCCAGCAGTTTAGTCTCCAGGGTCAATCAGCCCCAGCATTTT; CDR3 protein: CASSLVSRVNQPQHF
D gene: .; V gene: TRBV19; clone size: .; J gene: TRBJ1-2; CDR3 DNA: TGTGCCAGTAGTACCTGGGGTAGCTATGGCTACACCTTC; CDR3 protein: CASSTWGSYGYTF
D gene: TRBD2; V gene: TRBV6-2/TRBV6-3; clone size: .; J gene: TRBJ2-3; CDR3 DNA: TGTGCCAGCAGTTATGGAGTGGCTAGCGGGAGCACAGATACGCAGTATTTT; CDR3 protein: CASSYGVASGSTDTQYF
D gene: .; V gene: TRBV9; clone size: .; J gene: TRBJ1-3; CDR3 DNA: TGTGCCAGCAGCTCTGGAAACACCATATATTTT; CDR3 protein: CASSSGNTIYF
D gene: .; V gene: TRBV4-1; clone size: .; J gene: TRBJ2-3; CDR3 DNA: TGCGCCAGCAGCCAAGCGGCAGGCACAGATACGCAGTATTTT; CDR3 protein: CASSQAAGTDTQYF
D gene: TRBD2; V gene: TRBV24-1; clone size: .; J gene: TRBJ2-1; CDR3 DNA: TGTGCCACCAGTGATAAACAACCGGGACTAGGGAATGAGCAGTTCTTC; CDR3 protein: CATSDKQPGLGNEQFF
D gene: .; V gene: TRBV10-2; clone size: .; J gene: TRBJ1-4; CDR3 DNA: TGCGCCAGCAGTGAAGTCGGCGCTGGGCCTTACGAAAAACTGTTTTTT; CDR3 protein: CASSEVGAGPYEKLFF
D gene: .; V gene: TRBV7-2; clone size: .; J gene: TRBJ2-2; CDR3 DNA: TGTGCCAGCAGCTTAAGACCCGAGGGAATAAACACCGGGGAGCTGTTTTTT; CDR3 protein: CASSLRPEGINTGELFF
D gene: .; V gene: TRBV5-1; clone size: few; J gene: TRBJ2-7; CDR3 DNA: TGCGCCAGCAGCTTGGATGACAGCGGAGACGCAGCCGCCAGGGTACAGGAGTACTTC; CDR3 protein: CASSLDDSGDAAARVQEYF
D gene: .; V gene: TRBV6-1; clone size: few; J gene: TRBJ1-1; CDR3 DNA: TGTGCCAGCAGTGAAGTACCCAGGGTGGCTGAAGCTTTCTTT; CDR3 protein: CASSEVPRVAEAFF
D gene: .; V gene: TRBV6-5; clone size: once; J gene: TRBJ1-6; CDR3 DNA: TGTGCCAGCAGTTACAGGACCGGAAATTCACCCCTCCACTTT; CDR3 protein: CASSYRTGNSPLHF
D gene: TRBD1; V gene: TRBV7-9; clone size: .; J gene: TRBJ1-2; CDR3 DNA: TGTGCCAGCAGCTTTCTTCCGGGACAGGGGGGGAACTATGGCTACACCTTC; CDR3 protein: CASSFLPGQGGNYGYTF
D gene: .; V gene: TRBV2; clone size: few; J gene: TRBJ1-2; CDR3 DNA: TGTGCCAGCAGTGACACAGCTAACTATGGCTACACCTTC; CDR3 protein: CASSDTANYGYTF
D gene: TRBD2; V gene: TRBV9; clone size: .; J gene: TRBJ2-5; CDR3 DNA: TGTGCCAGCAGCACCCTAGGGACTAGCGGGGGGGAAGAGACCCAGTACTTC; CDR3 protein: CASSTLGTSGGEETQYF
D gene: TRBD2; V gene: TRBV7-3; clone size: .; J gene: TRBJ2-3; CDR3 DNA: TGTGCCAGCAGCCACGACTTAGCGGGGGGCACAGATACGCAGTATTTT; CDR3 protein: CASSHDLAGGTDTQYF
D gene: TRBD2; V gene: TRBV7-2; clone size: .; J gene: TRBJ2-1; CDR3 DNA: TGTGCCAGCAGCTTAGCGGCGGGGGTTTACAATGAGCAGTTCTTC; CDR3 protein: CASSLAAGVYNEQFF
D gene: TRBD1; V gene: TRBV6-8; clone size: once; J gene: TRBJ2-1; CDR3 DNA: TGTGCCAGCAGTTACATTGCGGACAGGCCGAGGGAGAGCAATGAGCAGTTCTTC; CDR3 protein: CASSYIADRPRESNEQFF
D gene: .; V gene: TRBV5-5; clone size: once; J gene: TRBJ1-1; CDR3 DNA: TGTGCCAGCAGCTTGGGTACCATGGCCACTGAAGCTTTCTTT; CDR3 protein: CASSLGTMATEAFF
D gene: TRBD1; V gene: TRBV29-1; clone size: .; J gene: TRBJ1-2; CDR3 DNA: TGCAGCGTGCGGGACAGGGGGAACCATCAAACTGGCTACACCTTC; CDR3 protein: CSVRDRGNHQTGYTF
D gene: TRBD1; V gene: TRBV18; clone size: .; J gene: TRBJ1-5; CDR3 DNA: TGTGCCAGCTCATCGACAGGGGATAGCAATCAGCCCCAGCATTTT; CDR3 protein: CASSSTGDSNQPQHF
D gene: TRBD1; V gene: TRBV10-3; clone size: .; J gene: TRBJ1-2; CDR3 DNA: TGTGCCATCAGTGCCGGGACAGGGATCTATGGCTACACCTTC; CDR3 protein: CAISAGTGIYGYTF
D gene: .; V gene: TRBV7-9; clone size: .; J gene: TRBJ1-1; CDR3 DNA: TGTGCCAGCAGCCCCTGGGGACAGAACACTGAAGCTTTCTTT; CDR3 protein: CASSPWGQNTEAFF
D gene: .; V gene: TRBV14; clone size: .; J gene: TRBJ1-5; CDR3 DNA: TGTGCCAGCAGCCAAGAAAGGGTCCAGGCCCATCAGCCCCAGCATTTT; CDR3 protein: CASSQERVQAHQPQHF
D gene: TRBD2; V gene: TRBV5-1; clone size: .; J gene: TRBJ2-3; CDR3 DNA: TGCGCCAGCCGACGACTAGCGGGGGGTGGAGATACGCAGTATTTT; CDR3 protein: CASRRLAGGGDTQYF
D gene: TRBD1; V gene: TRBV27; clone size: .; J gene: TRBJ2-1; CDR3 DNA: TGTGCCAGCAGTTCCGACAGGGCTTGGAATGAGCAGTTCTTC; CDR3 protein: CASSSDRAWNEQFF
D gene: .; V gene: TRBV4-3; clone size: .; J gene: TRBJ2-7; CDR3 DNA: TGCGCCAGCAGCCAAGTGGGGACCCCTACCTACGAGCAGTACTTC; CDR3 protein: CASSQVGTPTYEQYF
D gene: .; V gene: TRBV7-9; clone size: .; J gene: TRBJ1-4; CDR3 DNA: TGTGCCAGCAGCTCCACGTCATTTAATGAAAAACTGTTTTTT; CDR3 protein: CASSSTSFNEKLFF
D gene: TRBD1; V gene: TRBV6-5; clone size: .; J gene: TRBJ1-4; CDR3 DNA: TGTGCCAGCAGGCGTACAGGGGCGGCTAATGAAAAACTGTTTTTT; CDR3 protein: CASRRTGAANEKLFF
D gene: .; V gene: TRBV6-6; clone size: .; J gene: TRBJ1-2; CDR3 DNA: TGTGCCAGCAGGAGGGACCTGACCTATGGCTACACCTTC; CDR3 protein: CASRRDLTYGYTF
D gene: .; V gene: TRBV2; clone size: few; J gene: TRBJ2-5; CDR3 DNA: TGTGCCAGCGAAAGCGGTTACCAAGAGACCCAGTACTTC; CDR3 protein: CASESGYQETQYF
D gene: TRBD1; V gene: TRBV19; clone size: .; J gene: TRBJ1-2; CDR3 DNA: TGTGCCAGTATTGATCGATCCGGACAGGGCTATGGCTACACCTTC; CDR3 protein: CASIDRSGQGYGYTF
D gene: .; V gene: TRBV6-6; clone size: .; J gene: TRBJ1-5; CDR3 DNA: TGTGCCAGCAGGCTGGACATTAGCAATCAGCCCCAGCATTTT; CDR3 protein: CASRLDISNQPQHF
D gene: .; V gene: TRBV2; clone size: few; J gene: TRBJ2-5; CDR3 DNA: TGTGCCAGCAGGCCCAACGGGGAGACCCAGTACTTC; CDR3 protein: CASRPNGETQYF
D gene: TRBD1; V gene: TRBV6-2/TRBV6-3; clone size: once; J gene: TRBJ1-1; CDR3 DNA: TGTGCCAGCAGCTTACGACAGGGTGTGAACACTGAAGCTTTCTTT; CDR3 protein: CASSLRQGVNTEAFF
D gene: .; V gene: TRBV18; clone size: .; J gene: TRBJ2-3; CDR3 DNA: TGTGCCAGCTCACTGGACCGCGTAGTTCGGACAGATACGCAGTATTTT; CDR3 protein: CASSLDRVVRTDTQYF
D gene: .; V gene: TRBV18; clone size: .; J gene: TRBJ2-7; CDR3 DNA: TGTGCCAGCTCACTCGCCTCCTACGAGCAGTACTTC; CDR3 protein: CASSLASYEQYF
D gene: .; V gene: TRBV19; clone size: .; J gene: TRBJ1-6; CDR3 DNA: TGTGCTTCTAGGTGGGCTGTCAATTCACCCCTCCACTTT; CDR3 protein: CASRWAVNSPLHF
D gene: .; V gene: TRBV6-5; clone size: .; J gene: TRBJ1-2; CDR3 DNA: TGTGCCAGCAGCGACCCGCCGTACAGCTATGGCTACACCTTC; CDR3 protein: CASSDPPYSYGYTF